These 15 T cell receptor beta chains were sequenced from one sample in a study of cytomegalovirus exposure and HLA in healthy donors. PCR employed 60 Vbeta and 13 Jbeta primers. Clones were read by immunoSEQ multiplex PCR, and TCRdb kept only the in-frame ones, dropping some. The table lists about 150,000 clones, under 85% of them singletons. What was sequenced was PBMCs. Receptors were obtained from a woman aged 40 to 50 in good health and CMV-seropositive.

This clone was seen once. The chain has TRBV19 and TRBJ1-5; 8 bases fit TRBD1. The CDR3 is 15 amino acids. In germline, CDR1 is LNHDA, CDR2 SQIVND (reference sequence). J gave up 7 bases and V 5 bases, and 10 bases lay outside the gene matches. In DNA form, the CDR3 reads TGTGCCAGTAGTTCAGGGGGCGGGGAACGACAGCCCCAGCATTTT. It yields the protein CASSSGGGERQPQHF.

The rearrangement uses TRBV27 and TRBJ1-2, with 7 bases that match TRBD1. The ends lost 5 bases at V and 2 bases at J; junction bases unmatched: 2. The CDR3 has 13 residues. The germline gives CDR1 MNHEY, CDR2 SMNVEV (reference sequence). CDR3 nucleotide sequence: TGTGCCAGCAGTAGGGGGCTGAACTATGGCTACACCTTC. Translated, it gives CASSRGLNYGYTF.

This clone was seen a few times. It differs at one base from a far larger clone, so likely a read error. The sample contains more than one DNA sequence encoding this CDR3. The rearrangement uses TRBV7-9 and TRBJ2-3; perhaps TRBD2 as D (6 bases). Germline V gene lookup returns CDR1 SEHNR and CDR2 FQNEAQ (reference sequence). CDR3 length equals 15 residues. The CDR3 region is CASSLDGGTTDTQYF. CDR3 in DNA: TGTGCCAGCAGCTTAGACGGGGGAACCACAGATACGCAGTACTTT.

This clone was counted between two and nine times. In DNA form, the CDR3 reads TGCGCCAGCAGCGCCCGGGATACTGAAGCTTTCTTT. Translation: CASSARDTEAFF. J is TRBJ1-1 and V is TRBV10-2; no definite D call. CDR3 length: 12 amino acids. V was trimmed by 6 bases and J by 5 bases, leaving 10 bases between them. CDR1 is WSHSY and CDR2 is SAAADI in the germline V gene.

V is TRBV7-9 and J is TRBJ2-5; 13 bases match TRBD2. This CDR3 region has 17 residues. Germline loops: CDR1 SEHNR, CDR2 FQNEAQ (reference sequence). With 4 bases clipped from V and 5 bases from J, the junction kept 10 bases outside the gene matches. The CDR3 DNA reads TGTGCCAGCAGCTCCTGGACTAGCGGGGGCCCCCAGGAGACCCAGTACTTC. Encoded protein: CASSSWTSGGPQETQYF.

To note about this clone: The germline gene is not matched at one end of the junction; a read error may be the cause. V gene TRBV6-1 combines with J gene TRBJ2-5, with TRBD1 matching 8 bases. The CDR3 totals 14 residues. Per germline, CDR1 MNHNS and CDR2 SASEGT. The CDR3 bases are TGTGCCAGCAGGGAGGGGACAGGTCAAGCGACCCAGTACTTC. It encodes CASREGTGQATQYF.

This clone was seen a single time. The chain carries TRBV6-1 and TRBJ1-2; 7 nucleotides agree with TRBD1. Per germline, CDR1 MNHNS and CDR2 SASEGT. Trimming at V came to 7 bases and at J to 5 bases, leaving 13 bases not matched to a gene. The CDR3 loop spans 15 amino acids. CDR3 sequence: CASILYRGQGYGYTF. The CDR3, as DNA: TGTGCCAGCATCCTTTACAGGGGTCAAGGGTATGGCTACACCTTC.

The DNA for the CDR3 is TGCGCCAGCAGCGGGACGCGGGACGGATCCTACGAGCAGTACTTC. This translates into CASSGTRDGSYEQYF. This chain uses TRBV5-1 with TRBJ2-5; D possibly corresponds to TRBD2 (6 bases). The J call is in doubt because the DNA end fits TRBJ2-7 better. Germline CDR1 SGHRS, CDR2 YFSETQ. The CDR3 runs 15 residues.

This clone was observed once. This chain links TRBV5-4 with TRBJ2-2, with TRBD1 identical over 8 bases. This CDR3 is 15 amino acids long. V shed 4 bases and J 0 bases; nucleotides not matched to a gene: 2. The germline V gene encodes CDR1 SGHNT and CDR2 YYREEE (reference sequence). The CDR3 nucleotides read TGTGCCAGCAGCAGGACAGGGACGAACACCGGGGAGCTGTTTTTT. Translating gives CASSRTGTNTGELFF. Supplemented by reference TRBV5-4 and TRBJ2-2, the full variable domain reads ETGVTQSPTHLIKTRGQQVTLRCSSQSGHNTVSWYQQALGQGPQFIFQYYREEENGRGNFPPRFSGLQFPNYSSELNVNALELDDSALYLCASSRTGTNTGELFFGEGSRLTVL.

The chain uses TRBV7-2 and TRBJ2-2; 10 bases line up with TRBD1. Trimming cost V 1 base and J 6 bases; bases outside gene matches: 5. Germline-derived CDR1 and CDR2 are SGHTA and FQGNSA. This CDR3 contains 16 residues. The CDR3 DNA reads TGTGCCAGCAGCTTAGTCGGGACAGGGGTTGCCGGGGAGCTGTTTTTT. Translated: CASSLVGTGVAGELFF.

This clone has only a few counts. The rearrangement joins TRBV28 to TRBJ1-2; maybe TRBD1 (6 bases). Trimming took 10 bases from V and 7 from J, leaving 28 bases between them. Germline loops: CDR1 MDHEN, CDR2 SYDVKM. The CDR3 is made up of 16 amino acids. This CDR3 is CATAGAAILFGGGYTF. CDR3 in DNA: TGTGCCACCGCAGGGGCGGCCATTCTTTTCGGTGGTGGCTACACCTTC.

This sequence joins TRBV5-5 and TRBJ2-5; 7 nucleotides match TRBD2. Germline V gene data show CDR1 as SGHKS and CDR2 as YYEKEE (reference sequence). V lost 4 bases to trimming and J lost 2 bases; unmatched junction nucleotides: 8. This CDR3 contains 15 residues. The CDR3 loop reads CASSPSPGGQETQYF. Written as DNA, the CDR3 is TGTGCCAGCAGCCCTTCGCCGGGGGGACAAGAGACCCAGTACTTC.

The V gene is TRBV30, the J gene TRBJ1-5; 9 bases align to TRBD1. The CDR3 has 18 residues. Germline loops: CDR1 GTSNPN, CDR2 SVGIG (reference sequence). The V gene end was trimmed by 2 bases and the J gene end by 0 bases; junction bases not matched to a gene: 11. The CDR3 DNA is TGTGCCTGGAGTCTACCGGGACAGGGAAGTTATAGCAATCAGCCCCAGCATTTT. It is translated as CAWSLPGQGSYSNQPQHF.

The chain has TRBV25-1 and TRBJ1-3; TRBD1 matches 7 bases. The germline gives CDR1 MGHDK, CDR2 SYGVNS. V lost 7 bases and J lost 0; bases outside the gene matches: 6. This CDR3 region has 15 residues. CDR3: CASTDGQASGNTIYF. The DNA of the CDR3 is TGTGCCAGCACGGACGGACAGGCCTCTGGAAACACCATATATTTT.

The genes are TRBV6-5 and TRBJ2-5; TRBD2 aligns across 12 bases. The V gene's germline CDR1 is MNHEY and CDR2 SVGAGI. V shed 6 bases and J 5 bases; nucleotides not matched to a gene: 7. The CDR3 spans 15 residues. The CDR3 DNA is TGTGCCAGCAGACGAACTAGCGGGGGGTGGGAGACCCAGTACTTC. Protein sequence: CASRRTSGGWETQYF.